These T cell receptor beta chains were read from a single sample in a study of CD8 T cells in ankylosing spondylitis. TCRdb used MiXCR to reprocess the 5' RACE reads, holding one entry per CDR3 protein. The sample holds about 220,000 distinct CDR3 sequences; roughly 10% are singletons and the top ten take roughly a fifth. The sample comprised blood, either unsorted or a sorted T cell fraction (not recorded which). The origin of the receptors is a male donor with ankylosing spondylitis or in good health (not recorded which). Each CDR3 is given with its conserved first and last residue. A D gene is named only where the DNA matches it firmly. Clone size is given for some rows only: seen once, a few or many times, or a class if the clone is expanded.

>TRBV20-1|NA|TRBJ2-3|few
TGCAGTGCTAGACTCTTGGGTCCCTACACAGATACGCAGTATTTT
CSARLLGPYTDTQYF
>TRBV6-2/TRBV6-3|TRBD1|TRBJ2-1|many
TGTGCCAGCAGCTCCCGGGACAGGGGGCGTGGTGAGCAGTTCTTC
CASSSRDRGRGEQFF
>TRBV5-1|NA|TRBJ1-3|NA
TGCGCCAGCAGCCCGGCCCCTCAGGGTACTGGAAACACCATATATTTT
CASSPAPQGTGNTIYF
>TRBV12-3/TRBV12-4|NA|TRBJ1-1|many
TGTGCCAGCAGTTTAGGTCGTTTGGGGCCCACTGAAGCTTTCTTT
CASSLGRLGPTEAFF
>TRBV18|NA|TRBJ1-1|many
TGTGCCAGCTCACCACTCGAGAAATCTCAATCTGAAGCTTTCTTT
CASSPLEKSQSEAFF
>TRBV7-2|NA|TRBJ1-4|NA
TGTGCCAGCAGCCTCTACCGGACCGATGAAAAACTGTTTTTT
CASSLYRTDEKLFF
>TRBV11-1|NA|TRBJ2-1|many
TGTGCCAGCAGCTTAACGGGGGACGGTCGGTACAATGAGCAGTTCTTC
CASSLTGDGRYNEQFF
>TRBV20-1|TRBD2|TRBJ2-3|many
TGCAGTGCTAGAGAGCCTACTAGCGGGGGGACTCGCACAGATACGCAGTATTTT
CSAREPTSGGTRTDTQYF
>TRBV5-1|TRBD2|TRBJ2-1|many
TGCGCCAGCGCGGGCGGGGGGAGTAACAATGAGCAGTTCTTC
CASAGGGSNNEQFF
>TRBV5-1|NA|TRBJ2-5|NA
TGCGCCAGCAGCTTGGGCGTCGCGGGAGAGACCCAGTACTTC
CASSLGVAGETQYF
>TRBV5-1|NA|TRBJ1-5|NA
TGCGCCAGCAGCTTGGGTGACACAGGAAATCAGCCCCAGCATTTT
CASSLGDTGNQPQHF
>TRBV25-1|TRBD1|TRBJ2-5|many
TGTGCCAGCAGTGAAGCAGGGGGCGTTGGTCAGACCCAGTACTTC
CASSEAGGVGQTQYF
>TRBV7-9|NA|TRBJ1-6|NA
TGTGCCAGCAGCTTATCCGACAGAAGCTCCTATAATTCACCCCTCCACTTT
CASSLSDRSSYNSPLHF
>TRBV20-1|TRBD2|TRBJ2-5|many
TGCAGTGCTGAAGGACTAGCGGTACTACAAGAGACCCAGTACTTC
CSAEGLAVLQETQYF
>TRBV29-1|NA|TRBJ2-5|few
TGCAGCGTTGGGCTTTGGTACCAAGAGACCCAGTACTTC
CSVGLWYQETQYF
>TRBV6-2/TRBV6-3|TRBD1|TRBJ2-4|NA
TGTGCCAGCAGCCCGACAGGGGGCGGTGAAAACATTCAGTACTTC
CASSPTGGGENIQYF
>TRBV7-9|NA|TRBJ1-5|many
TGTGCCAGCAGCCCCGAAGGGTCGGTCAATCAGCCCCAGCATTTT
CASSPEGSVNQPQHF
>TRBV10-2|TRBD2|TRBJ2-1|NA
TGCGCCAGCAGAGCTAGCGGGGGGACCTACAATGAGCAGTTCTTC
CASRASGGTYNEQFF
>TRBV12-3/TRBV12-4|TRBD1|TRBJ1-5|many
TGTGCCAGCACCGAGGACAGGTTGGATCAGCCCCAGCATTTT
CASTEDRLDQPQHF
>TRBV29-1|NA|TRBJ1-1|NA
TGCAGCGTCCCCCAATGGAACACTGAAGCTTTCTTT
CSVPQWNTEAFF
>TRBV24-1|NA|TRBJ1-2|many
TGTGCCACCAGTGATACCGCCCGGGATGGCTACACCTTC
CATSDTARDGYTF
>TRBV20-1|NA|TRBJ2-5|many
TGCAGTGCTAGTGGGGGAGATGAGACCCAGTACTTC
CSASGGDETQYF
>TRBV24-1|NA|TRBJ1-5|few
TGTGCCACCAGTGATTCGAATCAGCCCCAGCATTTT
CATSDSNQPQHF
>TRBV7-2|TRBD1|TRBJ1-3|many
TGTGCCAGCAGCTTTATGACAGGGGACTCTGGAAACACCATATATTTT
CASSFMTGDSGNTIYF
>TRBV7-2|NA|TRBJ1-3|NA
TGTGCCAGCAGCTTTAGACCTGCGCTCTCGGGAAACACCATATATTTT
CASSFRPALSGNTIYF
>TRBV5-1|TRBD2|TRBJ2-4|NA
TGCGCCAGCAGCTTGGGACTAGCGGGGCCCACCAAAAACATTCAGTACTTC
CASSLGLAGPTKNIQYF
>TRBV5-1|TRBD1|TRBJ2-2|many
TGCGCCAGCAGCTTGCCGCGCGGGCAGGGGGTTTACACCGGGGAGCTGTTTTTT
CASSLPRGQGVYTGELFF
>TRBV5-1|NA|TRBJ1-2|many
TGCGCCAGCAGCTTGTCGCAGCCACCGGGTGGCTACACCTTC
CASSLSQPPGGYTF
>TRBV20-1|NA|TRBJ2-1|few
TGCAGTGCTAGTTTCCAGGGGAAGTACAATGAGCAGTTCTTC
CSASFQGKYNEQFF
>TRBV5-1|NA|TRBJ2-3|many
TGCGCCAGCAGCTTGGAAGCGGATCCTAGCACAGATACGCAGTATTTT
CASSLEADPSTDTQYF
>TRBV12-3/TRBV12-4|TRBD2|TRBJ2-3|many
TGTGCCAGCAGTTCCGGGACTAACACAGATAGGCAGTATTTT
CASSSGTNTDRQYF
>TRBV3-1|NA|TRBJ1-5|many
TGTGCCAGCAGCTCACCAGGTGGGCCCCAGCATTTT
CASSSPGGPQHF
>TRBV20-1|TRBD1|TRBJ2-4|few
TGCAGTGCTAGCACCGGGACAGCTAAAAACATTCAGTACTTC
CSASTGTAKNIQYF
>TRBV6-5|NA|TRBJ2-2|many
TGTGCCAGCAGTCGCACCGGGGAGCTGTTTTTT
CASSRTGELFF
>TRBV2|TRBD1|TRBJ1-4|many
TGTGCCAGCAGGCCCGACAGGGGGCCTGAAAAACTGTTTTTT
CASRPDRGPEKLFF
>TRBV2|NA|TRBJ2-2|few
TGTGCCAGCAGTGAAGAGGGGGGCCGCACCGGGGAGCTGTTTTTT
CASSEEGGRTGELFF
>TRBV9|NA|TRBJ2-2|few
TGTGCCAGCAGCGTAGAGGGTATGGAAACCGGGGAGCTGTTTTTT
CASSVEGMETGELFF
>TRBV5-6|NA|TRBJ2-7|NA
TGTGCCAGCAGCTTGACGAGAAACTACGAGCAGTACTTC
CASSLTRNYEQYF
>TRBV6-1|NA|TRBJ2-7|many
TGTGCCAGCATGGGGGGGGGCCCCAACGAGCAGTACTTC
CASMGGGPNEQYF
>TRBV18|NA|TRBJ2-5|few
TGTGCCAGCTCACCAAATATAGTCCAAGAGACCCAGTACTTC
CASSPNIVQETQYF
>TRBV10-3|NA|TRBJ2-7|NA
TGTGCCATCAGTGCTGCAGGCTACGAGCAGTACTTC
CAISAAGYEQYF
>TRBV9|NA|TRBJ2-4|many
TGTGCCAGCAGCGTAGAGGCGGGGTTCGGAAACATTCAGTACTTC
CASSVEAGFGNIQYF
>TRBV7-2|TRBD2|TRBJ2-5|NA
TGTGCCAGCAGCTTAGGGGAGACTAGCGGGGAGACCCAGTACTTC
CASSLGETSGETQYF
>TRBV7-6|TRBD1|TRBJ2-6|NA
TGTGCCAGCAGCTCGTCCTCCGGGACAGGATTGTCTGGGGCCAACGTCCTGACTTTC
CASSSSSGTGLSGANVLTF
>TRBV29-1|TRBD1|TRBJ2-1|few
TGCAGCGTTGATTTGGGACAGGGGGTATATGAGCAGTTCTTC
CSVDLGQGVYEQFF